This T cell receptor beta chain was sequenced for a study of blood T cell repertoires in COVID-19. Study-wide background: Samples representing acute and convalescent COVID-19 were sourced from the United States, Italy and Spain. From T cells, B-cell-depleted T cells, or PBMCs came the material, which was cDNA or gDNA.

Original methodology: How many nucleated cells were present was estimated from reference gene primer amplification. The protocol was immunoSEQ multiplex PCR, while the TCRdb copy is restricted to in-frame clones and leaves out a portion. V and J calls and clone size are as listed in that table; D and trimming were resolved from the DNA. The sample includes around 46,000 clones, roughly 88% of them seen just once. Trimming left V 5 bases short and J 6 bases short, with 8 bases between. CDR3 length equals 12 residues. The germline V gene has CDR1 MNHNY and CDR2 SVGAGI (reference sequence). This TCR was recovered from a human donor in a cohort sampled during active COVID-19. Sequenced: peripheral blood. The chain uses TRBV6-6 and TRBJ1-5; no reliable D call. The CDR3: CASSQPSQPQHF. Here the CDR3 DNA reads TGTGCCAGCAGTCAGCCTAGTCAGCCCCAGCATTTT.